This record covers a single TCR beta chain. The data were obtained in a study of blood T cell repertoires in COVID-19. Study information: Samples came from the United States, Italy and Spain, spanning acute and convalescent COVID-19. T cells, B-cell-depleted T cells, or PBMCs provided the cDNA or gDNA that served as material.

The V gene's germline CDR1 is SGHVS and CDR2 FQNEAQ. The CDR3 has 16 amino acids. Trimming removed 5 bases from V and 5 bases from J; junction bases left unmatched: 12. In the authors' workflow: The assay estimated nucleated cells by amplifying reference gene primers. Repertoires were generated with immunoSEQ multiplex PCR, while TCRdb's copy carries only in-frame clones and drops some. V, J and clone size are taken as reported in that table, and D and trimming were inferred from the DNA itself. The sample lists about 68,000 clones; approximately 85% were seen once. Sequencing was performed on peripheral blood. The chain combines TRBV7-8 with TRBJ2-5, with 9 nucleotides matching TRBD1. This sequence originates from a man aged 45-65 years with acute or convalescent COVID-19. The DNA for the CDR3 is TGTGCCAGCAGCCTTAGGACAGGACAGGGGCGGGAGACCCAGTACTTC. This gives the protein CASSLRTGQGRETQYF.